The sequence of this TCR beta chain was determined in a study of blood T cell repertoires in COVID-19. About the study: Whether acute or convalescent, the COVID-19 samples came from the United States, Italy and Spain. T cells, B-cell-depleted T cells, or PBMCs provided the cDNA or gDNA that served as material.

Enrolled during active infection, Seattle patients were then followed longitudinally. Study processing details: Estimates of nucleated cell counts were drawn from the amplification of reference gene primers. TCRdb's table, derived via immunoSEQ multiplex PCR, lists solely in-frame clones and lacks some. Clone size and V and J calls were adopted from that table, with D and trimming inferred from the DNA. The sample yields 51,000 or so clones, roughly four fifths seen once. V dropped 10 bases and J dropped 6 bases, with 18 bases sitting between them. The CDR3 spans 13 residues. Germline values: CDR1 LNHDA, CDR2 SQIVND (reference sequence).

Source material: peripheral blood. This chain links TRBV19 with TRBJ1-1, with no clear D. This TCR derives from a woman older than 75 with COVID-19, enrolled during active disease. CDR3 nucleotide sequence: TGTGCCACCCGACGGAGGCCGCACCCTGAAGCTTTCTTT. Amino acids: CATRRRPHPEAFF.